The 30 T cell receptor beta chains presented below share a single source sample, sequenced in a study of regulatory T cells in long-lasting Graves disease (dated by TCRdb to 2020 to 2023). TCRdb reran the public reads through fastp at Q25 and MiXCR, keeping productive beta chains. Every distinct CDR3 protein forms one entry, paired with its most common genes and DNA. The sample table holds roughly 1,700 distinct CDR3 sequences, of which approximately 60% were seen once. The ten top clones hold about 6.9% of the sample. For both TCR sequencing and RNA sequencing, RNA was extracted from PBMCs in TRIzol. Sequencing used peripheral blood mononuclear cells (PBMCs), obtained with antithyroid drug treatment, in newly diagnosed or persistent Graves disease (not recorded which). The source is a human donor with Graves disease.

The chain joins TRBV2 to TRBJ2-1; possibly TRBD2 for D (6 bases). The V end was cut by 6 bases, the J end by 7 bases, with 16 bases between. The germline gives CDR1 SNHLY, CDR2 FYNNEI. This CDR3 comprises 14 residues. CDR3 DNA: TGTGCCAGCAGCCCCGGGACTGATATTAATGAGCAGTTCTTC. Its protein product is CASSPGTDINEQFF.

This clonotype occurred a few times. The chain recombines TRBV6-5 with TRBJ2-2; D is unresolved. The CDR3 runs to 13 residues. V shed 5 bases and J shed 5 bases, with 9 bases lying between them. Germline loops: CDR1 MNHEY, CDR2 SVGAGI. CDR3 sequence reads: CASSELGTGELFF. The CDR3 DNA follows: TGTGCCAGCAGTGAACTTGGGACCGGGGAGCTGTTTTTT.

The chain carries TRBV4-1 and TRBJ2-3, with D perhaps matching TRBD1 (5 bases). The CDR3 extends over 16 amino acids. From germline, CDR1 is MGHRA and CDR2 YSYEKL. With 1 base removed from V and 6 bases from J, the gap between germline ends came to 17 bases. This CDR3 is CASSQVSSSSGDTQYF. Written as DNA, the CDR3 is TGCGCCAGCAGCCAAGTTAGTAGCTCTTCAGGGGATACGCAGTATTTT.

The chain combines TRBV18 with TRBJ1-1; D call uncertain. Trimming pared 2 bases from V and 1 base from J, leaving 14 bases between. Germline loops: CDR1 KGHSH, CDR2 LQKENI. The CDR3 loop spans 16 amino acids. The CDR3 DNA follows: TGTGCCAGCTCACCAAGAGAGGTGGAGGGGAACACTGAAGCTTTCTTT. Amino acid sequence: CASSPREVEGNTEAFF.

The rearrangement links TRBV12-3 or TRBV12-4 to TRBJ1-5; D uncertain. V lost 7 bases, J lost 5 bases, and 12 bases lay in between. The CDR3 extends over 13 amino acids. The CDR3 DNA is TGTGCCAGCACCACGGAAGGGTATCAGCCCCAGCATTTT. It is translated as CASTTEGYQPQHF.

CDR3 in DNA: TGTGCCAGCAGCTCTCGACAGGGACAGAACACTGAAGCTTTCTTT. Amino acid sequence: CASSSRQGQNTEAFF. The chain has TRBV7-6 and TRBJ1-1, with 7 bases lining up with TRBD1. Trimming cost V 4 bases and J 1 base; bases outside gene matches: 6. The length of the CDR3 is 15 residues. The germline CDR1 and CDR2 sequences are SGHVS and FNYEAQ. The whole variable domain, remainder taken from reference TRBV7-6 and TRBJ1-1, is GAGVSQSPRYKVTKRGQDVALRCDPISGHVSLYWYRQALGQGPEFLTYFNYEAQQDKSGLPNDRFSAERPEGSISTLTIQRTEQRDSAMYRCASSSRQGQNTEAFFGQGTRLTVV.

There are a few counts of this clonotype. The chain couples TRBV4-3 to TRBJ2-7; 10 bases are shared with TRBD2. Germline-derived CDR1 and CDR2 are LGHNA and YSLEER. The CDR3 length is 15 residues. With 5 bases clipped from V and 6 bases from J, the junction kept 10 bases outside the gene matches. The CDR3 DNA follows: TGCGCCAGCAGCTCAGAAGCGGGGGGGCTTGGCGAGCAGTACTTC. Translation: CASSSEAGGLGEQYF.

CDR3 DNA sequence: TGTGCCAGCAGCCAGTCGGCGCAACTCTATGGCTACACCTTC. Protein sequence: CASSQSAQLYGYTF. V is TRBV14 and J is TRBJ1-2; the D is unclear. The CDR3 is made up of 14 amino acids. V was cut by 3 bases and J by 4 bases, with 12 bases left in between. Per germline, CDR1 SGHDN and CDR2 FVKESK.

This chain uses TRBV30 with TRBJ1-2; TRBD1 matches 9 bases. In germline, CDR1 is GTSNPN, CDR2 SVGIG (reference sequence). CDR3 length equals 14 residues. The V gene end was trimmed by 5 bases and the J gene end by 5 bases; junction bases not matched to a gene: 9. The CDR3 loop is CAWDRGDGAYGYTF. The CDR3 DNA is TGTGCCTGGGACAGGGGGGATGGTGCTTATGGCTACACCTTC.

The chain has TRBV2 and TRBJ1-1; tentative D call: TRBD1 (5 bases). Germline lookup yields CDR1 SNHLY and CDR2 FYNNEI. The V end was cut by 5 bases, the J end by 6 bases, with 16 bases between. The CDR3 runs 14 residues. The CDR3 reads CASSSDRLRSEAFF. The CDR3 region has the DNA TGTGCCAGCAGTTCCGACAGACTCCGCTCTGAAGCTTTCTTT. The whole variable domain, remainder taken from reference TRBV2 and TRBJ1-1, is EPEVTQTPSHQVTQMGQEVILRCVPISNHLYFYWYRQILGQKVEFLVSFYNNEISEKSEIFDDQFSVERPDGSNFTLKIRSTKLEDSAMYFCASSSDRLRSEAFFGQGTRLTVV.

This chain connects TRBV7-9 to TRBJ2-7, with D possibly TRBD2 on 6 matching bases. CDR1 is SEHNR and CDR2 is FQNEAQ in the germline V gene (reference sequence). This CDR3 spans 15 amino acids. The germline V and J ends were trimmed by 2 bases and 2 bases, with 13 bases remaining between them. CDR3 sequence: CASSLLAGRAYEQYF. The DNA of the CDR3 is TGTGCCAGCAGCTTATTGGCGGGGAGAGCCTACGAGCAGTACTTC.

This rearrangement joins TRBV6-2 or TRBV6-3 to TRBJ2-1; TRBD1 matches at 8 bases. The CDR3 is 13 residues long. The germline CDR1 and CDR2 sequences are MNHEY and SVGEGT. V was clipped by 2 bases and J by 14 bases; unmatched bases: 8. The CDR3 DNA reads TGTGCCAGCAGTTACGATGGTCCAGGGGGCAAGTTCTTC. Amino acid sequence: CASSYDGPGGKFF.

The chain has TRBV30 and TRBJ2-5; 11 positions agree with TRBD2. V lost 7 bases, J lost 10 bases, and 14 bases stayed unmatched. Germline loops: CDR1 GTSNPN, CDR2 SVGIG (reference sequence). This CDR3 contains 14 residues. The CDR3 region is CAFLTSGEPVGQYF. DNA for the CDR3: TGTGCCTTTTTGACTAGCGGGGAACCCGTGGGCCAGTACTTC.

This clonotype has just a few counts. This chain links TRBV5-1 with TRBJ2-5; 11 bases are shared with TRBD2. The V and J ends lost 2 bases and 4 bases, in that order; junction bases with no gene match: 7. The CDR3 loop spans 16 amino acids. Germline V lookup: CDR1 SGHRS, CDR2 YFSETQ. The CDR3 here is CASSLGSGGAGETQYF. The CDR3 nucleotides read TGCGCCAGCAGCTTAGGTAGCGGGGGGGCCGGAGAGACCCAGTACTTC. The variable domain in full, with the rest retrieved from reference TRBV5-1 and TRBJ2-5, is KAGVTQTPRYLIKTRGQQVTLSCSPISGHRSVSWYQQTPGQGLQFLFEYFSETQRNKGNFPGRFSGRQFSNSRSEMNVSTLELGDSALYLCASSLGSGGAGETQYFGPGTRLLVL.

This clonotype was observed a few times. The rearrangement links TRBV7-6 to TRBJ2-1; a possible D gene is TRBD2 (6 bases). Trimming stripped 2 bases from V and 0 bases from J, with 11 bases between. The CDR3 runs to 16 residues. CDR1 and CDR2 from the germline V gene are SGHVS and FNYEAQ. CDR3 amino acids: CASSLISGYSYNEQFF. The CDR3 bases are TGTGCCAGCAGCTTAATTAGCGGCTACTCCTACAATGAGCAGTTCTTC.

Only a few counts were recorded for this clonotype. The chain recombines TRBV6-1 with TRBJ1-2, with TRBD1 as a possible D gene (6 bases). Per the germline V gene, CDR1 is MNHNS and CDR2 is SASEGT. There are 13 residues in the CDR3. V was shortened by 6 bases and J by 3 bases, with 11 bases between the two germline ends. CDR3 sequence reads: CASRRGRDYGYTF. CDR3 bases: TGTGCCAGCAGGCGGGGGCGCGACTATGGCTACACCTTC.

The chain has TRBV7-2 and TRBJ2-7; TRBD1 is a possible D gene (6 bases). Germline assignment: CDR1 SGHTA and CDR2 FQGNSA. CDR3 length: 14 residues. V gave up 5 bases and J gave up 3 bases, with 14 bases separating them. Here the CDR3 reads CASSLHQGNYEQYF. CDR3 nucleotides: TGTGCCAGCAGCCTACATCAGGGGAACTACGAGCAGTACTTC.

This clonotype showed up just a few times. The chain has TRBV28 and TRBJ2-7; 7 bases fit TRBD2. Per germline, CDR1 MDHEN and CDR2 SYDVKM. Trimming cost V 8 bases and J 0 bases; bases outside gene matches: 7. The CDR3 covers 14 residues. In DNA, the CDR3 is TGTGCCAGCGTTTCCACGGGGGGCTCCTACGAGCAGTACTTC. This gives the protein CASVSTGGSYEQYF. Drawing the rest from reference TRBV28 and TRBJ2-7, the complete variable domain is DVKVTQSSRYLVKRTGEKVFLECVQDMDHENMFWYRQDPGLGLRLIYFSYDVKMKEKGDIPEGYSVSREKKERFSLILESASTNQTSMYLCASVSTGGSYEQYFGPGTRLTVT.

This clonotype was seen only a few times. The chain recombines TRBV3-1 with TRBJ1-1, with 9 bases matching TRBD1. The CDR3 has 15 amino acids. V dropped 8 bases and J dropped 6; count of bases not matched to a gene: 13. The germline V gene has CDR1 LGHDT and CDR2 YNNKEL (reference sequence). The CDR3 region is CASAGEGQGFAEAFF. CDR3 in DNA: TGTGCCAGCGCGGGGGAGGGACAGGGATTCGCTGAAGCTTTCTTT.

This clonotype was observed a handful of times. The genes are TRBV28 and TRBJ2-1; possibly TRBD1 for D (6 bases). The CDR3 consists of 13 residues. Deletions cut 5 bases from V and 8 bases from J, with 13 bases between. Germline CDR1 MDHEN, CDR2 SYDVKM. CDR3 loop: CASSTPRGDEQFF. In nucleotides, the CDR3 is TGTGCCAGCAGTACCCCCAGGGGCGATGAGCAGTTCTTC.

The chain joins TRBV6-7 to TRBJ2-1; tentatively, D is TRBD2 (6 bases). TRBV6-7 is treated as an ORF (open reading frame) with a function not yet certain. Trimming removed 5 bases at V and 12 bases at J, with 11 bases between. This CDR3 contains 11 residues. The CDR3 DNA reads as TGTGCCAGCAGTGGCGGGGACGGGCAGTTCTTC. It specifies CASSGGDGQFF.

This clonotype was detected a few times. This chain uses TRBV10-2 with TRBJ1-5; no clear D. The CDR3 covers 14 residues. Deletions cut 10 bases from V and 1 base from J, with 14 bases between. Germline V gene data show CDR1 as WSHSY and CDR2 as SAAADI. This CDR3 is CATSDGPSNQPQHF. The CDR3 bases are TGCGCCACTTCGGACGGACCCAGCAATCAGCCCCAGCATTTT.

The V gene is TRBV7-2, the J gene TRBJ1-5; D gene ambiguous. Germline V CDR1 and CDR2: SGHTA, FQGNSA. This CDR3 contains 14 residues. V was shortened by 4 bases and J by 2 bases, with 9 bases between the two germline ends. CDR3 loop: CASSSAGGNQPQHF. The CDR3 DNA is TGTGCCAGCAGCTCGGCGGGTGGCAATCAGCCCCAGCATTTT.

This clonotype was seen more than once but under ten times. CDR3 nucleotides: TGCAGTGCCGCAGGGTCTGGAGAAGCTTTCTTT. Translated: CSAAGSGEAFF. The J gene is TRBJ1-1, the V gene TRBV20-1, with D tentatively TRBD1 (5 bases). Per germline, CDR1 DFQATT and CDR2 SNEGSKA (reference sequence). V shed 6 bases and J shed 8 bases, with 13 bases lying between them. The CDR3 length is 11 residues.

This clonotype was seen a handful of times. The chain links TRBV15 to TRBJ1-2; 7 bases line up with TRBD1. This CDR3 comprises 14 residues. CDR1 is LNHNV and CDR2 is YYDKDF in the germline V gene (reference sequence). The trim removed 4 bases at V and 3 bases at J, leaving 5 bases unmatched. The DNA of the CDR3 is TGTGCCACCAGCATCGTCCAGGGGGACTATGGCTACACCTTC. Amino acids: CATSIVQGDYGYTF. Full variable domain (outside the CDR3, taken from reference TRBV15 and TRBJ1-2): DAMVIQNPRYQVTQFGKPVTLSCSQTLNHNVMYWYQQKSSQAPKLLFHYYDKDFNNEADTPDNFQSRRPNTSFCFLDIRSPGLGDTAMYLCATSIVQGDYGYTFGSGTRLTVV.

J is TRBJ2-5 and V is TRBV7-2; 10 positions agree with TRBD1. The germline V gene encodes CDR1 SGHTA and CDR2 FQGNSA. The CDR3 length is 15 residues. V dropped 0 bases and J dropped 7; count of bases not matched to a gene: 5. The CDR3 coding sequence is TGTGCCAGCAGCTTAGCGCTGGGACAGGGGCGGACCCAGTACTTC. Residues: CASSLALGQGRTQYF.

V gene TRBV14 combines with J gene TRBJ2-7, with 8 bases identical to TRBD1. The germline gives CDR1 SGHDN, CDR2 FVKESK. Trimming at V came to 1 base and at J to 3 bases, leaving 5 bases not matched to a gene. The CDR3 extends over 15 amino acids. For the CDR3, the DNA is TGTGCCAGCAGCCAAGGACAGGGGTTCGGCTACGAGCAGTACTTC. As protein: CASSQGQGFGYEQYF.

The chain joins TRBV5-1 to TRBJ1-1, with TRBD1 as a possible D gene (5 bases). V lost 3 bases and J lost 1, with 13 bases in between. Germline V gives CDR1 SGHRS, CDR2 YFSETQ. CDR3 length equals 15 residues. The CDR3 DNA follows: TGCGCCAGCAGCTCCCGGGGGTCGGAGAACACTGAAGCTTTCTTT. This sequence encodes CASSSRGSENTEAFF. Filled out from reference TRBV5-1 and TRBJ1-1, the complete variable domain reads KAGVTQTPRYLIKTRGQQVTLSCSPISGHRSVSWYQQTPGQGLQFLFEYFSETQRNKGNFPGRFSGRQFSNSRSEMNVSTLELGDSALYLCASSSRGSENTEAFFGQGTRLTVV.

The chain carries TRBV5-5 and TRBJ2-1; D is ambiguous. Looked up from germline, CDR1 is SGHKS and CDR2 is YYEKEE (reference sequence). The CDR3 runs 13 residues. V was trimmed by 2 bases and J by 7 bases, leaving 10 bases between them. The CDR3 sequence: CASSLGPLNEQFF. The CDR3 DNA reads TGTGCCAGCAGCTTAGGGCCTTTGAATGAGCAGTTCTTC. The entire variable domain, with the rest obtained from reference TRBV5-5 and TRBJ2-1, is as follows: DAGVTQSPTHLIKTRGQQVTLRCSPISGHKSVSWYQQVLGQGPQFIFQYYEKEERGRGNFPDRFSARQFPNYSSELNVNALLLGDSALYLCASSLGPLNEQFFGPGTRLTVL.

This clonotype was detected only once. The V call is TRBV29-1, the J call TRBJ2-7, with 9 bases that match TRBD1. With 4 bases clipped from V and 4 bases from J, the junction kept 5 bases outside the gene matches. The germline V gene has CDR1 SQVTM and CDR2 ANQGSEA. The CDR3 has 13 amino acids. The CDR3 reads CSVVGTGKYEQYF. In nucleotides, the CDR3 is TGCAGCGTTGTGGGGACAGGGAAATACGAGCAGTACTTC.